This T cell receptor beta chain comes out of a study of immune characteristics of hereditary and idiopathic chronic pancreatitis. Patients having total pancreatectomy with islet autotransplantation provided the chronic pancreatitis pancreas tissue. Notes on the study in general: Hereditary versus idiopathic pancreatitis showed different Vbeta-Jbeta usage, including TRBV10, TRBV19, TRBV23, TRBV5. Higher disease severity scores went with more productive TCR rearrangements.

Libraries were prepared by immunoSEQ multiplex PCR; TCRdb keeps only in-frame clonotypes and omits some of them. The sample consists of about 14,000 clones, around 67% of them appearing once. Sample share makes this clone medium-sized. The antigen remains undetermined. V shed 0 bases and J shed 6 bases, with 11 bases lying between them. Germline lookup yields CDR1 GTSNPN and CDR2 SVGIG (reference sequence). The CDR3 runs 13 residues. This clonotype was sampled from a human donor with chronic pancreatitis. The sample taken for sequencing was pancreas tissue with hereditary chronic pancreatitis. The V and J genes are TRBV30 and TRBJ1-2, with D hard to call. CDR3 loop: CAWSVGRTNGYTF. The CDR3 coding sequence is TGTGCCTGGAGTGTAGGCAGAACCAATGGCTACACCTTC.